The clone carrying this T cell receptor beta chain has more than one count but fewer than ten. The sample is drawn from a study of OX40 agonist ivuxolimab in advanced cancers. Germline V lookup: CDR1 SNHLY, CDR2 FYNNEI. CDR3 length equals 15 residues. V trimming: 2 bases; J trimming: 4 bases; junction bases outside the gene matches: 4. This table comes from immunoSEQ multiplex PCR, and its TCRdb copy is limited to in-frame clones, with some not included. The data show roughly 77,000 clones, approximately 84% seen once. The V and J genes are TRBV2 and TRBJ2-1, with 8 bases that match TRBD1. Sequencing used CD4+ or CD8+ T cells sorted from blood, obtained in a trial of the OX40 agonist ivuxolimab. This TCR derives from an adult with an advanced solid tumor such as melanoma, head and neck, liver or kidney cancer. CDR3 sequence (DNA): TGTGCCAGCAGTGAACAGGGGGCCCCGTACAATGAGCAGTTCTTC. It translates to CASSEQGAPYNEQFF.